This T cell receptor beta chain was recovered during a study of blood T cell repertoires in COVID-19. Source study methods: Estimated nucleated cell counts came from reference gene primer amplification. Clones were sequenced by immunoSEQ multiplex PCR, and TCRdb holds only the in-frame ones, with some missing. V, J and clone size are those of that table, while D and trimming were read from the DNA. The table shows 180,000 or so clones, with approximately 81% occurring only once. Looked up from germline, CDR1 is MNHEY and CDR2 is SMNVEV (reference sequence). The CDR3 sequence is 15 residues long. The V gene end was trimmed by 0 bases and the J gene end by 6 bases; junction bases not matched to a gene: 8.

The source of this sequence is a woman older than 75 with acute or convalescent COVID-19. Sequenced sample: peripheral blood. The V and J genes are TRBV27 and TRBJ2-7, with 7 bases that match TRBD2. The CDR3 nucleotides read TGTGCCAGCAGTTTATCGGGAGGGAGGGCCTCCGAGCAGTACTTC. Its protein product is CASSLSGGRASEQYF.